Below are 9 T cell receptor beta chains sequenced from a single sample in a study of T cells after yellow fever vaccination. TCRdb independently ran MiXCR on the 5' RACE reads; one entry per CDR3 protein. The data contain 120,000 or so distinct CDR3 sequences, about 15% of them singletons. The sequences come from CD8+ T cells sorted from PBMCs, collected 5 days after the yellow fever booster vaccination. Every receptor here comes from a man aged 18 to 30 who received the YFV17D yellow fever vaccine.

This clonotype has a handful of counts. CDR3 residues: CASSLSYSPPNTGELFF. In DNA form, the CDR3 reads TGTGCCAGCAGTTTATCGTATTCACCTCCGAACACCGGGGAGCTGTTTTTT. This chain connects TRBV27 to TRBJ2-2; D remains ambiguous. CDR3 length equals 17 residues. Germline assignment: CDR1 MNHEY and CDR2 SMNVEV (reference sequence). The V gene lost 0 bases and the J gene lost 0 bases, with 11 bases spanning the gap.

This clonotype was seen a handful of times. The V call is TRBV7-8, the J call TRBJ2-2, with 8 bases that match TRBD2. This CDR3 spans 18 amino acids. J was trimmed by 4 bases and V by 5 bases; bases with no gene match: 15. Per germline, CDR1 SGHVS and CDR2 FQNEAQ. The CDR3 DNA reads TGTGCCAGCAGCGCCAGGCGGGGGGCTCGGGGTGGCACCGGGGAGCTGTTTTTT. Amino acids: CASSARRGARGGTGELFF.

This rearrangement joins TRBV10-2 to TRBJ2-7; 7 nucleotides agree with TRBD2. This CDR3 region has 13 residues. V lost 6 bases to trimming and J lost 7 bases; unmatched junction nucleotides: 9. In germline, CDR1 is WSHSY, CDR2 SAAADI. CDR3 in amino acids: CASRPDWGGEQYF. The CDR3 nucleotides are TGCGCCAGCAGGCCGGACTGGGGAGGGGAGCAGTACTTC.

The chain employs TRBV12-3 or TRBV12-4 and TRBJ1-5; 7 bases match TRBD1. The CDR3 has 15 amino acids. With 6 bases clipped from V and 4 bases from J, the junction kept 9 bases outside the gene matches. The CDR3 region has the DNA TGTGCCAGCAGCTTTGACAGGGCCGGGAATCAGCCCCAGCATTTT. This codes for CASSFDRAGNQPQHF.

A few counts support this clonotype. The CDR3 here is CASSLKGDRAPDTGELFF. Written as DNA, the CDR3 is TGTGCCAGCAGCTTAAAGGGGGACAGGGCTCCAGACACCGGGGAGCTGTTTTTT. This chain links TRBV7-3 with TRBJ2-2; 9 bases line up with TRBD1. The CDR3 spans 18 residues. Trimming took 1 base from V and 3 from J; bases not matched to a gene: 9. Per the germline V gene, CDR1 is SGHTA and CDR2 is FQGTGA.

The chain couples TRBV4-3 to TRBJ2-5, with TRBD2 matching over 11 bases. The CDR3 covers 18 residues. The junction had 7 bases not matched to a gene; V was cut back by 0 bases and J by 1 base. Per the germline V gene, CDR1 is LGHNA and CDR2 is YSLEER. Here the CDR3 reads CASSQEGWLAGGQETQYF. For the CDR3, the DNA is TGCGCCAGCAGCCAAGAAGGATGGCTAGCGGGGGGCCAAGAGACCCAGTACTTC.

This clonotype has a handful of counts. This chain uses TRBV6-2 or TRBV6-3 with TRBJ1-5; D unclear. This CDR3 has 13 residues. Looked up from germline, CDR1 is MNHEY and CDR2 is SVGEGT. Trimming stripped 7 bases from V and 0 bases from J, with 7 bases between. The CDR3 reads CASKVDSNQPQHF. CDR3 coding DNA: TGTGCCAGCAAAGTCGATAGCAATCAGCCCCAGCATTTT.

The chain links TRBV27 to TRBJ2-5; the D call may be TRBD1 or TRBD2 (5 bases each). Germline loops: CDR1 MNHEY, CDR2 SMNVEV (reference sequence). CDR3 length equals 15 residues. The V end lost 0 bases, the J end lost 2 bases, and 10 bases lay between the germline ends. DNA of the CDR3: TGTGCCAGCAGTTTATCGTTGAGGGGACAAGAGACCCAGTACTTC. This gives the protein CASSLSLRGQETQYF.

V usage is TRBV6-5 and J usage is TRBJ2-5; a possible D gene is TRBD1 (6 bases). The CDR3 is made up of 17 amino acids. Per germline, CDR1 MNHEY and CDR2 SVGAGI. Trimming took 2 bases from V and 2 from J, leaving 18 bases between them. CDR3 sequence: CASSYLRTDPTQETQYF. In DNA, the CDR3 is TGTGCCAGCAGTTACCTCCGGACAGACCCGACTCAAGAGACCCAGTACTTC.